The 15 T cell receptor beta chains below come from one sample, sequenced in a study of cytomegalovirus exposure and HLA in healthy donors. The PCR used 60 Vbeta and 13 Jbeta primers. This table comes from immunoSEQ multiplex PCR, and its TCRdb copy is limited to in-frame clones, with some not included. The sample has about 93,000 clones, roughly 60% seen once. Sequenced material: PBMCs. The receptors were gathered from a boy aged 5-17 years in good health and CMV-seropositive.

The rearrangement links TRBV29-1 to TRBJ2-1, with TRBD2 matching over 9 bases. With 4 bases clipped from V and 6 bases from J, the junction kept 7 bases outside the gene matches. This CDR3 is built from 14 residues. Germline-derived CDR1 and CDR2 are SQVTM and ANQGSEA. The chain's CDR3 is CSVVKVAGVNEQFF. Here the CDR3 DNA reads TGCAGCGTTGTTAAGGTAGCGGGAGTCAATGAGCAGTTCTTC.

This sequence joins TRBV29-1 and TRBJ2-5; D not certain. Trimming left V 3 bases short and J 2 bases short, with 7 bases between. Germline V lookup: CDR1 SQVTM, CDR2 ANQGSEA. The CDR3 totals 12 residues. The CDR3 DNA sequence: TGCAGCGTTGATCTCCGGCAAGAGACCCAGTACTTC. It is translated as CSVDLRQETQYF.

The V call is TRBV6-5, the J call TRBJ1-6; weak D call: TRBD1 (5 bases). The V end was cut by 5 bases, the J end by 7 bases, with 15 bases between. The CDR3 is made up of 15 amino acids. Per germline, CDR1 MNHEY and CDR2 SVGAGI. The CDR3, as DNA: TGTGCCAGCAGTCGCGGGACCCCCGGGAATTCACCCCTCCACTTT. Its protein product is CASSRGTPGNSPLHF.

The V gene is TRBV7-9, the J gene TRBJ1-6; TRBD1 is a possible D gene (6 bases). V gave up 5 bases and J gave up 5 bases, with 10 bases separating them. The CDR3 sequence is 14 residues long. Germline V gene sequence: CDR1 SEHNR, CDR2 FQNEAQ (reference sequence). The CDR3 region has the DNA TGTGCCAGCAGCCAACAGGGCGATAATTCACCCCTCCACTTT. Its translation is CASSQQGDNSPLHF.

The V call is TRBV6-1, the J call TRBJ1-5; 10 bases line up with TRBD1. Trimming cost V 6 bases and J 2 bases; bases outside gene matches: 4. Germline loops: CDR1 MNHNS, CDR2 SASEGT. The CDR3 extends over 15 amino acids. The chain's CDR3 is CASSRTGGGNQPQHF. CDR3 coding DNA: TGTGCCAGCAGCCGGACAGGGGGGGGCAATCAGCCCCAGCATTTT.

This chain links TRBV5-8 with TRBJ2-1; TRBD2 matches 9 bases. The germline gives CDR1 SGHTS, CDR2 YDEGEE. This CDR3 has 15 residues. After removal of 2 bases from V and 5 bases from J, the junction contained 5 bases not matched to a gene. CDR3 sequence reads: CASSFGLAGDNEQFF. The CDR3 DNA reads TGTGCCAGCAGCTTCGGATTAGCGGGGGACAATGAGCAGTTCTTC.

This clone was counted a single time. V gene TRBV7-9 combines with J gene TRBJ1-5; TRBD1 is a possible D gene (6 bases). Germline CDR1 SEHNR, CDR2 FQNEAQ (reference sequence). The CDR3 is made up of 15 amino acids. Trimming stripped 5 bases from V and 5 bases from J, with 16 bases between. The CDR3 DNA follows: TGTGCCAGCAGCCCTAAGGGGGGGCTCGATCAGCCCCAGCATTTT. Translation gives CASSPKGGLDQPQHF.

The genes are TRBV7-3 and TRBJ1-1, with 10 bases aligning to TRBD1. The CDR3 consists of 15 residues. The V and J ends lost 4 bases and 5 bases, in that order; junction bases with no gene match: 7. Germline-derived CDR1 and CDR2 are SGHTA and FQGTGA. This CDR3 reads CASSSGTGVGTEAFF. CDR3 nucleotides: TGTGCCAGCAGCTCGGGGACAGGGGTTGGTACTGAAGCTTTCTTT.

Only a few counts were recorded for this clone. The chain uses TRBV7-6 and TRBJ1-1, with a possible D match to TRBD1 (5 bases). The CDR3 covers 18 residues. V lost 4 bases and J lost 1, with 22 bases in between. CDR1 SGHVS and CDR2 FNYEAQ come from the germline V gene. In nucleotides, the CDR3 is TGTGCCAGCAGCTCTGGGGCGGCTGGTCGGGGGGGGAACACTGAAGCTTTCTTT. The encoded protein is CASSSGAAGRGGNTEAFF.

This clone was found once. The V and J genes are TRBV14 and TRBJ2-6, with D tentatively TRBD2 (7 bases). Per germline, CDR1 SGHDN and CDR2 FVKESK. The CDR3 is 18 amino acids. Trimming removed 4 bases at V and 1 base at J, with 17 bases between. The DNA of the CDR3 is TGTGCCAGCAGCCCCCACGCGGGGGCGATTTCTGGGGCCAACGTCCTGACTTTC. It codes for CASSPHAGAISGANVLTF.

J is TRBJ2-1 and V is TRBV6-1; TRBD2 matches at 9 bases. This CDR3 spans 14 amino acids. Germline V gene sequence: CDR1 MNHNS, CDR2 SASEGT. V gave up 2 bases and J gave up 7 bases; unmatched junction bases: 3. In DNA, the CDR3 is TGTGCCAGCAGTGAATGGGGACTAGCTAATGAGCAGTTCTTC. Encoded protein: CASSEWGLANEQFF.

The J gene is TRBJ1-2, the V gene TRBV10-2, with 8 bases matching TRBD1. The ends lost 6 bases at V and 3 bases at J; junction bases unmatched: 9. The CDR3 contains 15 residues. Looked up from germline, CDR1 is WSHSY and CDR2 is SAAADI. The CDR3 sequence: CASRPGQGGHYGYTF. CDR3 nucleotide sequence: TGCGCCAGCAGGCCCGGACAGGGAGGACACTATGGCTACACCTTC.

This clone was observed a single time. The chain carries TRBV18 and TRBJ2-1, with 7 bases aligning to TRBD2. Germline CDR1 and CDR2: KGHSH and LQKENI. The CDR3 is 15 amino acids. Trimming removed 3 bases from V and 5 bases from J; junction bases left unmatched: 7. This chain's CDR3 is CASSPRAGENNEQFF. The CDR3 DNA follows: TGTGCCAGCTCACCTAGGGCGGGGGAAAACAATGAGCAGTTCTTC.

The chain couples TRBV6-1 to TRBJ2-1, with TRBD1 matching over 9 bases. Unmatched junction bases numbered 5, after V lost 0 bases and J lost 8 bases. CDR1 and CDR2 from the germline V gene are MNHNS and SASEGT. The CDR3 extends over 15 amino acids. The CDR3 spells CASSEAETGGDEQFF. In nucleotides, the CDR3 is TGTGCCAGCAGTGAAGCGGAGACAGGGGGAGATGAGCAGTTCTTC.

This chain uses TRBV5-1 with TRBJ2-7; 8 positions agree with TRBD1. The CDR3 is 14 amino acids. Germline loops: CDR1 SGHRS, CDR2 YFSETQ. V dropped 3 bases and J dropped 4; count of bases not matched to a gene: 6. This chain's CDR3 is CASSWSGGQYEQYF. The CDR3 nucleotides read TGCGCCAGCAGCTGGTCAGGGGGCCAGTACGAGCAGTACTTC.